This T cell receptor beta chain was captured in a study of pediatric ulcerative colitis. One to two pinch biopsies were taken from the rectum during colonoscopy. This CDR3 is built from 16 residues. The V end was cut by 4 bases, the J end by 3 bases, with 16 bases between. Looked up from germline, CDR1 is MDHEN and CDR2 is SYDVKM. Some clones are missing from TCRdb's copy, which holds only in-frame ones; the method was immunoSEQ multiplex PCR. The table includes some 50,000 clones, 78% detected once. The origin of this receptor is a girl between 10 and 17 years old with moderate ulcerative colitis. The sequencing sample was made of gut tissue. The chain employs TRBV28 and TRBJ1-5; no definite D call. The CDR3 DNA reads TGTGCCAGCAGTTCGATCGGAGGGCCATCCAATCAGCCCCAGCATTTT. Translated: CASSSIGGPSNQPQHF.